This entry is about one T cell receptor beta chain. The CDR3 is 14 residues long. Trimming pared 1 base from V and 4 bases from J, leaving 9 bases between. The V gene's germline CDR1 is SSHAT and CDR2 FNYEAQ (reference sequence). This sample was included in a study of a mutant IDH1 vaccine in newly diagnosed glioma. This sample's time point: baseline, week 1 (first vaccination visit). Indicated treatment: pre-vaccination baseline after standard-of-care therapy. The donors had new WHO grade 3 or 4 astrocytomas; these were IDH1-mutant and ATRX-lost. Clones were read by immunoSEQ multiplex PCR, and TCRdb kept only the in-frame ones, dropping some. The table lists 23,000 or so clones, roughly 93% of them singletons.

This specimen consisted of PBMCs, obtained from a glioma patient treated with radiotherapy, temozolomide or both. V gene TRBV7-7 combines with J gene TRBJ2-3, with D unclear. This TCR was sampled from a man aged 40-49 years with glioma. This CDR3 reads CASSLGVGSDTQYF. CDR3 in DNA: TGTGCCAGCAGCTTAGGGGTGGGGTCAGATACGCAGTATTTT. The variable domain in full, with the rest retrieved from reference TRBV7-7 and TRBJ2-3, is GAGVSQSPRYKVTKRGQDVTLRCDPISSHATLYWYQQALGQGPEFLTYFNYEAQPDKSGLPSDRFSAERPEGSISTLTIQRTEQRDSAMYRCASSLGVGSDTQYFGPGTRLTVL.